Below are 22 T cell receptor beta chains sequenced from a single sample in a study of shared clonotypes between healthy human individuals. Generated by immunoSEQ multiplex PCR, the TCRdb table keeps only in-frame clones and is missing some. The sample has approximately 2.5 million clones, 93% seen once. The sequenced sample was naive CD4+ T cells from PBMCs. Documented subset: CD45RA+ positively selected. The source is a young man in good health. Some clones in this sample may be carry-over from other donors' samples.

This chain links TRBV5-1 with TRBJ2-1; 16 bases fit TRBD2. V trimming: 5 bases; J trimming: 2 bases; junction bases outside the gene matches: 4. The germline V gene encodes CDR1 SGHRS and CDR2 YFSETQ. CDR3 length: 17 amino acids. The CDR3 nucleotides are TGCGCCAGCAGGGGACTAGCGGGAGGGGGGACCTACAATGAGCAGTTCTTC. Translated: CASRGLAGGGTYNEQFF.

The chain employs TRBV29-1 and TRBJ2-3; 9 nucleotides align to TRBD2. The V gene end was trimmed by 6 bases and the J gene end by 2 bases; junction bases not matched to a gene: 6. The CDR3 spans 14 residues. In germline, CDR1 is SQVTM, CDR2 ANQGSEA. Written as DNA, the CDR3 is TGCAGCGTGGCGAGCGGGGGGAACACAGATACGCAGTATTTT. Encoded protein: CSVASGGNTDTQYF.

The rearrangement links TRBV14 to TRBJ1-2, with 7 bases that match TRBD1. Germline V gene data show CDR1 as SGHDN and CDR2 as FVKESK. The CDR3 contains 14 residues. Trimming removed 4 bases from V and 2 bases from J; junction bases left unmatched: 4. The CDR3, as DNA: TGTGCCAGCAGCCCGACAGGGTTCAACTATGGCTACACCTTC. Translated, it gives CASSPTGFNYGYTF.

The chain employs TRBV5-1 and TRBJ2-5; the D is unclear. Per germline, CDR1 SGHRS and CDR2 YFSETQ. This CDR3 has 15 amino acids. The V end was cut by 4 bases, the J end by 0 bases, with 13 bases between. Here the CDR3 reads CASSLGPRHQETQYF. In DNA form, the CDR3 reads TGCGCCAGCAGCCTTGGACCACGTCACCAAGAGACCCAGTACTTC.

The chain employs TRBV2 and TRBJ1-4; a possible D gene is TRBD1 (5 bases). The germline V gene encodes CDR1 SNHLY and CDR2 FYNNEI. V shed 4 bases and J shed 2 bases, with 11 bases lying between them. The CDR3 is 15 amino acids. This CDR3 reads CASSVSGMTNEKLFF. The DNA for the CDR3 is TGTGCCAGCAGTGTTTCAGGGATGACTAATGAAAAACTGTTTTTT.

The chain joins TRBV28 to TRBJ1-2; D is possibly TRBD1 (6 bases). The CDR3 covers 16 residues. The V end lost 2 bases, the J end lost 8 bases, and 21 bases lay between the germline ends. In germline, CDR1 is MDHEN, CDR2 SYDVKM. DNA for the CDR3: TGTGCCAGCAGTTTAGCGTCCACAGGGCAGGCCCTGGGCTACACCTTC. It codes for CASSLASTGQALGYTF.

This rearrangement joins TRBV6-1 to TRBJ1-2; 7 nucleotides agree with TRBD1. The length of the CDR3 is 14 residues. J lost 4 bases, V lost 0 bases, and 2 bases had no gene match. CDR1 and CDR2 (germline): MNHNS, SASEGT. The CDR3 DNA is TGTGCCAGCAGTGAAGCTGGACAGGCCTATGGCTACACCTTC. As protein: CASSEAGQAYGYTF.

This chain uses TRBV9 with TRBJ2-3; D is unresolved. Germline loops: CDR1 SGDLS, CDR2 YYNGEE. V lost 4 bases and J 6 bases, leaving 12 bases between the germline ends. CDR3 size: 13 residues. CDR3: CASSPVVADTQYF. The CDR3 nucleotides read TGTGCCAGCAGCCCGGTGGTGGCGGATACGCAGTATTTT.

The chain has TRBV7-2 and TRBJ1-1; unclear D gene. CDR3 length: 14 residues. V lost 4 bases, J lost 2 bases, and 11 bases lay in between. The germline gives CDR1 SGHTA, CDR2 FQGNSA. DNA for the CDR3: TGTGCCAGCAGCTCAACCGGTCACAACACTGAAGCTTTCTTT. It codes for CASSSTGHNTEAFF.

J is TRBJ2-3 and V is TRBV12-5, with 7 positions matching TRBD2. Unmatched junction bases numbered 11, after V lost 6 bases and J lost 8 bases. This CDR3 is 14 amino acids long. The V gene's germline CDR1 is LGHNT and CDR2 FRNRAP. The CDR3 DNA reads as TGTGCTAGTGGCTCAAAAGGACTAGACGGTACGCAGTATTTT. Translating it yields CASGSKGLDGTQYF.

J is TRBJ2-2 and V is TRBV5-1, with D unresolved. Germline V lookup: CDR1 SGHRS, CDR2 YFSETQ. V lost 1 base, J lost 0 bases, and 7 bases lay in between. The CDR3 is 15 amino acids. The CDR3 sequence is CASSLRPTNTGELFF. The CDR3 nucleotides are TGCGCCAGCAGCTTGCGACCGACGAACACCGGGGAGCTGTTTTTT.

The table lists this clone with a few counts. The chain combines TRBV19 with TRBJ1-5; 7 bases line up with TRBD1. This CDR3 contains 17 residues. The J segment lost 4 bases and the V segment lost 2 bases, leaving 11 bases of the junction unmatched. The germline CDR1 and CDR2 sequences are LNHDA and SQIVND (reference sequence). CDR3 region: CASSIRQGGIWNQPQHF. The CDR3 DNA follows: TGTGCCAGTAGTATACGACAGGGTGGAATTTGGAATCAGCCCCAGCATTTT. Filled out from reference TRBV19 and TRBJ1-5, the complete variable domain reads DGGITQSPKYLFRKEGQNVTLSCEQNLNHDAMYWYRQDPGQGLRLIYYSQIVNDFQKGDIAEGYSVSREKKESFPLTVTSAQKNPTAFYLCASSIRQGGIWNQPQHFGDGTRLSIL.

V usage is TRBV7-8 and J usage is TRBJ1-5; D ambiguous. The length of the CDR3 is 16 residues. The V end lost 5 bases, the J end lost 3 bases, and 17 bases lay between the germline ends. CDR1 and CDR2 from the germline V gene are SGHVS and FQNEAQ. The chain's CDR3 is CASSRVGWQTNQPQHF. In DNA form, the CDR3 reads TGTGCCAGCAGCCGGGTCGGATGGCAGACCAATCAGCCCCAGCATTTT.

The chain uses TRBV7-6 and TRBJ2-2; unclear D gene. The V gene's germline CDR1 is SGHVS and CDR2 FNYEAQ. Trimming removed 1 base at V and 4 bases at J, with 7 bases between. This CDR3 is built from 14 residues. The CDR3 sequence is CASSLESGTGELFF. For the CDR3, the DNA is TGTGCCAGCAGCTTAGAATCAGGCACCGGGGAGCTGTTTTTT.

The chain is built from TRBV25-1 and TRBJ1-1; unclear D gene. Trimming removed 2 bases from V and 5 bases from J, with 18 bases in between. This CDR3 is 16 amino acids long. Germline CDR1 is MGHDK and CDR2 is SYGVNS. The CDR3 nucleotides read TGTGCCAGCAGTGAAAACGTAGGACGTGTGGGGACTGAAGCTTTCTTT. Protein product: CASSENVGRVGTEAFF.

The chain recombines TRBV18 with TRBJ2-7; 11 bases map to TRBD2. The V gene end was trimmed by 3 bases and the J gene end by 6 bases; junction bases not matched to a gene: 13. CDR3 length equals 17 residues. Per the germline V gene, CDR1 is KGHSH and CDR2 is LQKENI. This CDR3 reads CASSPFSGRAGSLEQYF. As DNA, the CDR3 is TGTGCCAGCTCACCGTTTAGCGGGAGGGCCGGCTCCCTCGAGCAGTACTTC.

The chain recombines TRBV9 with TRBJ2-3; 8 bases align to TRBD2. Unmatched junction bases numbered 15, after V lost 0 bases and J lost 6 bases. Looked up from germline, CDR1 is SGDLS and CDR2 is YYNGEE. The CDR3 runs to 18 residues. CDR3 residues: CASSVAGGTASILDTQYF. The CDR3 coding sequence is TGTGCCAGCAGCGTAGCGGGGGGGACGGCAAGCATTCTGGATACGCAGTATTTT.

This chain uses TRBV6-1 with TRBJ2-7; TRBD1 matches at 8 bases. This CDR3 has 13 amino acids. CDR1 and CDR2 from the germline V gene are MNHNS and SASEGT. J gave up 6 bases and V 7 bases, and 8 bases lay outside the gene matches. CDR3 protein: CASTAQGAREQYF. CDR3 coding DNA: TGTGCCAGCACTGCCCAGGGGGCACGCGAGCAGTACTTC.

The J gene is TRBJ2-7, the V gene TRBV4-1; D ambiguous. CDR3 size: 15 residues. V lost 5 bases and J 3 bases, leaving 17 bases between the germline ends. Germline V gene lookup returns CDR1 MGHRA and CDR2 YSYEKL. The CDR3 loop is CASSDMGQDLYEQYF. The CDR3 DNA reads TGCGCCAGCAGCGATATGGGCCAGGACCTCTACGAGCAGTACTTC.

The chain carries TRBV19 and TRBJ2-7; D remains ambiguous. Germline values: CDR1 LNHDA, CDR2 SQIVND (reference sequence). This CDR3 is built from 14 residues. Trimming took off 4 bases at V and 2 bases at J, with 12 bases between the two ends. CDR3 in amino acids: CASSTMGGTYEQYF. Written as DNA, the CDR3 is TGTGCCAGTAGTACCATGGGCGGTACCTACGAGCAGTACTTC.

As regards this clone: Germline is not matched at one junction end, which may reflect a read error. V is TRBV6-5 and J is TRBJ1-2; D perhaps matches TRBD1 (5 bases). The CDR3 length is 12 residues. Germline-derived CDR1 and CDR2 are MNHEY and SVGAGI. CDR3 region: CASIRGAPARTF. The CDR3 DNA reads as TGTGCCAGCATACGCGGGGCCCCCGCACGAACTTTC.

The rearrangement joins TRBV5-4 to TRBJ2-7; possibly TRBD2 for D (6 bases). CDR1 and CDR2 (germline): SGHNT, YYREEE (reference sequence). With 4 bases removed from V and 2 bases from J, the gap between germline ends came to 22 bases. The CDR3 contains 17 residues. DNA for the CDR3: TGTGCCAGCAGCGGTCCCGGTAGGGGCGGGATAACCTACGAGCAGTACTTC. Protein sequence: CASSGPGRGGITYEQYF.